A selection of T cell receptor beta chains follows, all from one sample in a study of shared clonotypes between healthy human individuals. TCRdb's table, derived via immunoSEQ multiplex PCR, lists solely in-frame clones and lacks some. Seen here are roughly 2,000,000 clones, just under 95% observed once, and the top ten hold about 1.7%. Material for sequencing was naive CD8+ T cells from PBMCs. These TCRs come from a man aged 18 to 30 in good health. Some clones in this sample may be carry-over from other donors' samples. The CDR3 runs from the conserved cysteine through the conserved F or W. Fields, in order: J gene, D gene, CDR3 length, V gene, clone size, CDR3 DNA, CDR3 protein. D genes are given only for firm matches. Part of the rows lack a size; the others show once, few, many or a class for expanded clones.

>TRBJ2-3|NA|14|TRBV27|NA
TGTGCCAGCAGTTGGGGCGGAGCCACAGATACGCAGTATTTT
CASSWGGATDTQYF
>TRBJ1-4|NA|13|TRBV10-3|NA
TGTGCCATCAGTGACCCCCGTGGGGAAAAACTGTTTTTT
CAISDPRGEKLFF
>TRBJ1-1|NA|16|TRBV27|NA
TGTGCCAGCAGATTCCTGGGCGGGGTGGGAAACACTGAAGCTTTCTTT
CASRFLGGVGNTEAFF
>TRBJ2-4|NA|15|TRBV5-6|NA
TGTGCCAGCAGGCAAAACTTAGTAGCCAAAAACATTCAGTACTTC
CASRQNLVAKNIQYF
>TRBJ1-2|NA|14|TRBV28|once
TGTGCCAGCAGCCCCGGAGGAGGGAACTATGGCTACACCTTC
CASSPGGGNYGYTF
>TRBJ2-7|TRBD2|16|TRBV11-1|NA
TGTGCCAGCAGCTTCTCCCCGCCGGGAGGAATTGGCGAGCAGTACTTC
CASSFSPPGGIGEQYF
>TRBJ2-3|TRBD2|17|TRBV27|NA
TGTGCCAGCAGTTTATCGGGGCTAGCGGGAGACACAGATACGCAGTATTTT
CASSLSGLAGDTDTQYF
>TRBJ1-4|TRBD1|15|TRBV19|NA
TGTGCCAGTAGTGCTTACCGGGACAGACCCGAAAAACTGTTTTTT
CASSAYRDRPEKLFF
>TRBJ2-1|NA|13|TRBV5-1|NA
TGCGCCAGCAGCTCATCAATTACGGATGAGCAGTTCTTC
CASSSSITDEQFF
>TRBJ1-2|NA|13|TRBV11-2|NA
TGTGCCAGCAGCTTATACGGGTCCTATGGCTACACCTTC
CASSLYGSYGYTF
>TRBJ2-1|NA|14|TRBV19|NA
TGTGCCAGTAGTTTAGACTCGGGGTACAATGAGCAGTTCTTC
CASSLDSGYNEQFF
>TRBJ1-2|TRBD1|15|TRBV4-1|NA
TGCGCCAGCAGCCACCCGACAGGGGGCTACTATGGCTACACCTTC
CASSHPTGGYYGYTF
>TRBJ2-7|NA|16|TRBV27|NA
TGTGCCAGCAGTCCGTCCCAGGGGACTGTATCCTACGAGCAGTACTTC
CASSPSQGTVSYEQYF
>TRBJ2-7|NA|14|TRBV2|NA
TGCGCCAGCGCTGACAGCAGGAGCTCCTACGAGCAGTACTTC
CASADSRSSYEQYF
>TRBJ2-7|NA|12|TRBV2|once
TGTGCCAGCAGTGAACAGGGGAACAAGGAGTACTTC
CASSEQGNKEYF
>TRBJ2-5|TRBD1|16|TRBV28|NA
TGTGCCAGCAGTTTAAGGAGGACGGGACAGCAAGAGACCCAGTACTTC
CASSLRRTGQQETQYF
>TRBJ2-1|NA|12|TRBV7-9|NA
TGTGCCGTGGGGAGTAGGTACAATGAGCAGTTCTTC
CAVGSRYNEQFF
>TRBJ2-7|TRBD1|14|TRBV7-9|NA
TGTGCCAGCAGCTTTTATAAGGACAGGGACGAGCAGTACTTC
CASSFYKDRDEQYF
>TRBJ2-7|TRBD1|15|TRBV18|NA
TGTGCCAGCTCACCAATTGGACAGGGATGGTACGAGCAGTACTTC
CASSPIGQGWYEQYF
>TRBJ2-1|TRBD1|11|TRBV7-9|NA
TGTGCCAGCAGCTTGGGACAGGGGCAGTTCTTC
CASSLGQGQFF
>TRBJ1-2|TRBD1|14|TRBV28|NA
TGTGCCAGTACATTCTGGCAGGGGGGCTATGGCTACACCTTC
CASTFWQGGYGYTF
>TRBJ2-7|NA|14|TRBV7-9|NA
TGTGCCAGCAGCCCCACGTCAGGGCCCGGCGAGCAGTACTTC
CASSPTSGPGEQYF
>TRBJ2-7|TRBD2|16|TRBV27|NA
TGTGCCAGCAGTTTATCCAACAGCGGGGGAAGCTACGAGCAGTACTTC
CASSLSNSGGSYEQYF